Shown below are 25 T cell receptor beta chains from a single sample sequenced in a study of OX40 agonist ivuxolimab in advanced cancers. Library preparation was by the immunoSEQ multiplex PCR assay. Sourced from immuneACCESS, this table was stored by TCRdb with only in-frame sequences that have V and J called. A share of the clones is absent; for the studies checked, an unresolved V gene accounts for under half, and the remainder has no known explanation. For this sample there are over 75,000 clones; 90% appear just once. The leading ten clones occupy about 1.5% of the sample. The sequences come from CD4+ or CD8+ T cells sorted from blood, collected in a trial of the OX40 agonist ivuxolimab. The source is an adult with an advanced solid tumor such as melanoma, head and neck, liver or kidney cancer.

The chain uses TRBV29-1 and TRBJ1-2; D not certain. Trimming stripped 2 bases from V and 5 bases from J, with 15 bases between. CDR1 is SQVTM, CDR2 ANQGSEA, per germline. This CDR3 has 14 residues. The CDR3 bases are TGCAGCGTTGAAAACCTCGATTTCTTTTATGGCTACACCTTC. This gives the protein CSVENLDFFYGYTF. The variable domain in full, completed from reference TRBV29-1 and TRBJ1-2, reads SAVISQKPSRDICQRGTSLTIQCQVDSQVTMMFWYRQQPGQSLTLIATANQGSEATYESGFVIDKFPISRPNLTFSTLTVSNMSPEDSSIYLCSVENLDFFYGYTFGSGTRLTVV.

The chain links TRBV4-3 to TRBJ1-5; 11 nucleotides align to TRBD1. V gave up 0 bases and J gave up 7 bases; unmatched junction bases: 8. CDR3 size: 17 residues. From germline, CDR1 is LGHNA and CDR2 YSLEER. CDR3 nucleotides: TGCGCCAGCAGCCAAGATCTGGGGACAGGGGGATGGCAGCCCCAGCATTTT. Translation gives CASSQDLGTGGWQPQHF.

The chain links TRBV4-3 to TRBJ2-1, with 9 bases aligning to TRBD2. The CDR3 covers 17 residues. J was trimmed by 12 bases and V by 4 bases; bases with no gene match: 19. The germline gives CDR1 LGHNA, CDR2 YSLEER. The CDR3 is CASSPSGTSTRRVLQFF. In nucleotides, the CDR3 is TGCGCCAGCAGCCCCTCCGGGACTAGCACCAGGCGAGTCTTGCAGTTCTTC.

The chain combines TRBV4-1 with TRBJ1-2, with 7 bases aligning to TRBD1. The trim removed 0 bases at V and 2 bases at J, leaving 6 bases unmatched. CDR3 length: 16 amino acids. Germline CDR1 and CDR2: MGHRA and YSYEKL. CDR3 in amino acids: CASSQDSGQINYGYTF. The CDR3 coding sequence is TGCGCCAGCAGCCAAGATTCGGGACAGATAAACTATGGCTACACCTTC.

This clone was seen a single time. This chain connects TRBV27 to TRBJ2-2, with TRBD1 as a possible D gene (6 bases). Per germline, CDR1 MNHEY and CDR2 SMNVEV (reference sequence). V was trimmed by 9 bases and J by 5 bases, leaving 16 bases between them. This CDR3 is 14 amino acids long. The CDR3 here is CASNPGATTGELFF. In DNA form, the CDR3 reads TGTGCCAGTAACCCAGGGGCCACGACCGGGGAGCTGTTTTTT.

This chain joins TRBV7-9 and TRBJ2-1; 7 nucleotides agree with TRBD1. The CDR3 runs to 14 residues. Germline V gives CDR1 SEHNR, CDR2 FQNEAQ (reference sequence). The V segment lost 8 bases and the J segment 7 bases; nucleotides outside the gene matches: 11. This CDR3 reads CASLGRQGKNEQFF. The CDR3 nucleotides are TGTGCCAGCCTGGGGCGACAGGGTAAAAATGAGCAGTTCTTC.

This clone appeared a few times. The V and J genes are TRBV6-6 and TRBJ1-2; D remains ambiguous. The V and J ends lost 6 bases and 4 bases respectively, with 9 bases between them. This CDR3 comprises 12 residues. The germline V gene encodes CDR1 MNHNY and CDR2 SVGAGI (reference sequence). The CDR3 DNA follows: TGTGCCAGCAGCCCCGCGGCCTATGGCTACACCTTC. It specifies CASSPAAYGYTF.

The gene calls are TRBV7-2 and TRBJ2-2, with D possibly TRBD2 on 6 matching bases. The V end lost 5 bases, the J end lost 6 bases, and 16 bases lay between the germline ends. Germline CDR1 SGHTA, CDR2 FQGNSA. The CDR3 contains 15 residues. CDR3 DNA sequence: TGTGCCAGCAGCCTAACCTATACGGGGGCCGGGGAGCTGTTTTTT. Amino acids: CASSLTYTGAGELFF.

The chain has TRBV7-8 and TRBJ2-5; possible D gene TRBD2, 6 bases. The end of the DNA aligns better with TRBJ2-7, so the J call may be wrong. This CDR3 region has 15 residues. The V gene's germline CDR1 is SGHVS and CDR2 FQNEAQ. CDR3 amino acids: CASSLEAGMTYEQYF. DNA of the CDR3: TGTGCCAGCAGCTTAGAGGCGGGAATGACCTACGAGCAGTACTTC.

The J gene is TRBJ1-1, the V gene TRBV5-1, with 8 bases identical to TRBD1. Germline V gene lookup returns CDR1 SGHRS and CDR2 YFSETQ. CDR3 length: 14 amino acids. Losses at the gene ends were 0 bases for V and 9 bases for J; bases not matched to a gene: 7. The chain's CDR3 is CASSLEQGAAKAFF. For the CDR3, the DNA is TGCGCCAGCAGCTTGGAGCAGGGGGCGGCTAAAGCTTTCTTT.

The V call is TRBV7-3, the J call TRBJ2-1, with TRBD2 matching 11 bases. With 5 bases clipped from V and 8 bases from J, the junction kept 8 bases outside the gene matches. The CDR3 extends over 15 amino acids. From germline, CDR1 is SGHTA and CDR2 FQGTGA. The CDR3 DNA sequence: TGTGCCAGCAGCGCCTCTAGCGGGAGGATGCATGAGCAGTTCTTC. It yields the protein CASSASSGRMHEQFF. The full variable domain, rest sourced from reference TRBV7-3 and TRBJ2-1, is GAGVSQTPSNKVTEKGKYVELRCDPISGHTALYWYRQSLGQGPEFLIYFQGTGAADDSGLPNDRFFAVRPEGSVSTLKIQRTERGDSAVYLCASSASSGRMHEQFFGPGTRLTVL.

The CDR3 DNA follows: TGCAGCGTTGACGACGGGACTAGCGTCCAAGAGACCCAGTACTTC. Its translation: CSVDDGTSVQETQYF. The chain employs TRBV29-1 and TRBJ2-5; 10 nucleotides line up with TRBD2. Germline assignment: CDR1 SQVTM and CDR2 ANQGSEA. Trimming cost V 3 bases and J 1 base; bases outside gene matches: 5. This CDR3 is built from 15 residues.

This clone was found once. The chain carries TRBV12-5 and TRBJ2-1; D call uncertain. Germline-derived CDR1 and CDR2 are LGHNT and FRNRAP. The CDR3 loop spans 11 amino acids. The V gene lost 0 bases and the J gene lost 9 bases, with 3 bases spanning the gap. In nucleotides, the CDR3 is TGTGCTAGTGGTTTGGTGACTGAGCAGTTCTTC. It encodes CASGLVTEQFF.

The chain recombines TRBV4-2 with TRBJ2-3; no reliable D call. The CDR3 spans 15 residues. Germline CDR1 reads LGHNA; CDR2 reads YNFKEQ. Trimming removed 1 base from V and 0 bases from J, with 8 bases in between. The CDR3 reads CASSQVRLSTDTQYF. As DNA, the CDR3 is TGTGCCAGCAGCCAAGTGCGGCTTAGCACAGATACGCAGTATTTT.

This sequence joins TRBV6-1 and TRBJ2-1, with D hard to call. V was cut by 7 bases and J by 4 bases, with 14 bases left in between. Germline V gives CDR1 MNHNS, CDR2 SASEGT. The CDR3 has 14 residues. The CDR3 DNA reads as TGTGCCAGCACCGAAGATAGAGCTTACAATGAGCAGTTCTTC. Its translation: CASTEDRAYNEQFF.

This clone was recorded once. The J gene is TRBJ2-7, the V gene TRBV11-2; 10 bases agree with TRBD2. The CDR3 loop spans 15 amino acids. J lost 2 bases, V lost 1 base, and 2 bases had no gene match. Germline V gene sequence: CDR1 SGHAT, CDR2 FQNNGV. The CDR3: CASSLGLAGAYEQYF. The DNA for the CDR3 is TGTGCCAGCAGCTTAGGGCTAGCGGGAGCCTACGAGCAGTACTTC.

The chain employs TRBV2 and TRBJ2-5, with TRBD1 as a possible D gene (5 bases). Trimming left V 2 bases short and J 5 bases short, with 9 bases between. CDR1 is SNHLY and CDR2 is FYNNEI in the germline V gene. CDR3 length: 13 residues. CDR3 sequence (DNA): TGTGCCAGCAGTGAACTTAGGGGTGAGACCCAGTACTTC. The encoded protein is CASSELRGETQYF.

This clone was detected only once. The chain employs TRBV6-1 and TRBJ2-1, with TRBD2 as a possible D gene (5 bases). Trimming cost V 8 bases and J 0 bases, with 11 bases left between them. This CDR3 is built from 14 residues. Germline assignment: CDR1 MNHNS and CDR2 SASEGT. CDR3 region: CASLLEDSYNEQFF. DNA of the CDR3: TGTGCCAGCCTACTAGAAGACTCCTACAATGAGCAGTTCTTC.

The CDR3 nucleotides are TGTGCCAGCTCAGGAGGGTACTATGGCTACACCTTC. Amino acid sequence: CASSGGYYGYTF. The chain has TRBV18 and TRBJ1-2; no firm D call. The ends were cut back, 5 bases at V and 3 bases at J, with 7 bases in the middle. CDR3 length: 12 amino acids. From germline, CDR1 is KGHSH and CDR2 LQKENI.

This chain uses TRBV5-1 with TRBJ1-4, with D unresolved. The CDR3 is 16 residues long. V shed 4 bases and J shed 6 bases, with 19 bases lying between them. Germline V gene lookup returns CDR1 SGHRS and CDR2 YFSETQ. The CDR3 loop reads CASSPQRSRGDEKLFF. CDR3 DNA: TGCGCCAGCAGCCCGCAAAGAAGTCGGGGAGATGAAAAACTGTTTTTT.

J is TRBJ2-2 and V is TRBV2; tentatively, D is TRBD2 (5 bases). The CDR3 sequence is 15 residues long. V was cut by 2 bases and J by 1 base, with 8 bases left in between. The germline V gene encodes CDR1 SNHLY and CDR2 FYNNEI. This CDR3 is CASSEKRLNTGELFF. The CDR3 region has the DNA TGTGCCAGCAGTGAAAAGCGGCTGAACACCGGGGAGCTGTTTTTT.

This clone was seen a handful of times. The genes are TRBV12-2 and TRBJ2-3; whether TRBD2, the table's D call, matches the DNA was not checked. TRBV12-2 is labeled a pseudogene. The CDR3 has 17 amino acids. The DNA for the CDR3 is TGTGCAAGTCGCCTTCTAGCGGCCCTAAGGGTCCCAGATACGCAGTATTTT. The encoded protein is CASRLLAALRVPDTQYF.

The chain links TRBV29-1 to TRBJ2-2, with D possibly matching TRBD1 (5 bases). V gave up 4 bases and J gave up 1 base, with 13 bases separating them. CDR1 and CDR2 (germline): SQVTM, ANQGSEA. The CDR3 runs 15 residues. The CDR3 spells CSVVWGRENTGELFF. The CDR3 region has the DNA TGCAGCGTTGTATGGGGCAGGGAGAACACCGGGGAGCTGTTTTTT.

The CDR3 DNA reads TGTGCCAGCAGCTTAAGAGCGGACACAGATACGCAGTATTTT. Protein: CASSLRADTDTQYF. The chain has TRBV7-3 and TRBJ2-3, with D perhaps matching TRBD2 (5 bases). V lost 1 base to trimming and J lost 2 bases, with 7 bases between them. The CDR3 runs to 14 residues. Per the germline V gene, CDR1 is SGHTA and CDR2 is FQGTGA.

This sequence joins TRBV9 and TRBJ2-3, with D perhaps given as TRBD1 or TRBD2 (6 bases each). The CDR3 is 16 residues long. Looked up from germline, CDR1 is SGDLS and CDR2 is YYNGEE. V was cut by 0 bases and J by 2 bases, with 13 bases left in between. DNA of the CDR3: TGTGCCAGCAGCGTAGGTGTGGGGGGCTACACAGATACGCAGTATTTT. It yields the protein CASSVGVGGYTDTQYF.